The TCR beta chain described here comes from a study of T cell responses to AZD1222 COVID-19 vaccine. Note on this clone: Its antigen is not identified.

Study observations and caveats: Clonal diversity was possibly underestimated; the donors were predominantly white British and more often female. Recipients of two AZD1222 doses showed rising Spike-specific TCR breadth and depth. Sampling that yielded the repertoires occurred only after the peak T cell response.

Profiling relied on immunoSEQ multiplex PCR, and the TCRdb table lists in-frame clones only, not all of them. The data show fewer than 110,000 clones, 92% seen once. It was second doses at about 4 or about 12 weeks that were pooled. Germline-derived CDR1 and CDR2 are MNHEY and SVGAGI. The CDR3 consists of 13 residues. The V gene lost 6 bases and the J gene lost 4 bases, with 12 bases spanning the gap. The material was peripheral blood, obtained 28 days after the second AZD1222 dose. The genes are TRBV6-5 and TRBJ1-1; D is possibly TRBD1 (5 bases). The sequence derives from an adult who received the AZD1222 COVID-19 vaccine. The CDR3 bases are TGTGCCAGCAGCAACGACAGACTCACTGAAGCTTTCTTT. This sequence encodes CASSNDRLTEAFF.